The 31 T cell receptor beta chains presented below share a single source sample, sequenced in a study of T-cell reconstitution after alpha-beta-depleted transplantation in children. Construction of the TCRbeta library involved unique molecular identifiers. TCRdb re-derived calls from the PCR reads in MiXCR, one entry per CDR3 protein. In the table there are fewer than 700,000 distinct CDR3 sequences, 23% of which are singletons. The sample in question was PBMCs, mostly from graft donor cells, obtained 360 days after TCRalphabeta/CD19-depleted stem cell transplant. All receptors come from a boy younger than two who had a stem cell transplant for acute myeloid leukemia, so the T cells may come from the graft donor.

The chain uses TRBV20-1 and TRBJ1-6; perhaps TRBD1 as D (6 bases). The CDR3 length is 16 residues. V was cut by 0 bases and J by 10 bases, with 19 bases left in between. CDR1 is DFQATT, CDR2 SNEGSKA, per germline (reference sequence). The CDR3 reads CSARDLGDTRGSPLHF. In DNA, the CDR3 is TGCAGTGCTAGAGATCTCGGGGACACCCGGGGATCACCCCTCCACTTT.

V and J are TRBV25-1 and TRBJ1-4, with D perhaps matching TRBD1 (6 bases). The CDR3 has 13 amino acids. Germline values: CDR1 MGHDK, CDR2 SYGVNS. Trimming took 6 bases from V and 5 from J, leaving 10 bases between them. DNA for the CDR3: TGTGCCAGCAGGACAGGCTCCAATGAAAAACTGTTTTTT. Its translation: CASRTGSNEKLFF.

The chain is built from TRBV7-9 and TRBJ2-7; TRBD2 aligns across 7 bases. Germline V gene data show CDR1 as SEHNR and CDR2 as FQNEAQ (reference sequence). Unmatched junction bases numbered 11, after V lost 4 bases and J lost 8 bases. This CDR3 region has 14 residues. The CDR3 spells CASSSLREANQQYF. The CDR3 DNA sequence: TGTGCCAGCAGCTCGCTCCGGGAGGCCAATCAGCAGTACTTC.

This clonotype was seen a few times. The chain uses TRBV21-1 and TRBJ2-1; the D segment call TRBD1 is taken from the table without a DNA check. TRBV21-1 is described as a pseudogene. The CDR3 has 15 amino acids. The CDR3 region is CASSKTGGWNNEQFF. The DNA for the CDR3 is TGTGCCAGCAGCAAAACTGGGGGGTGGAACAATGAGCAGTTCTTC.

This clonotype was recorded at least ten times. The CDR3 coding sequence is TGCAGCGTTGAACCGACAGGGCGGTGGGAGACCCAGTACTTC. Translated, it gives CSVEPTGRWETQYF. V gene TRBV29-1 combines with J gene TRBJ2-5; TRBD1 aligns across 7 bases. The CDR3 runs 14 residues. Germline V lookup: CDR1 SQVTM, CDR2 ANQGSEA. V shed 2 bases and J 5 bases; nucleotides not matched to a gene: 8.

This chain links TRBV4-1 with TRBJ2-1; TRBD2 agrees at 7 bases. Germline V gene data show CDR1 as MGHRA and CDR2 as YSYEKL. J was trimmed by 6 bases and V by 1 base; bases with no gene match: 9. The CDR3 runs to 16 residues. In DNA, the CDR3 is TGCGCCAGCAGCCAAGCCGCGGGGGTGGGGGGCAATGAGCAGTTCTTC. Translating it yields CASSQAAGVGGNEQFF.

The chain is built from TRBV28 and TRBJ2-5, with D possibly TRBD2 on 6 matching bases. V dropped 7 bases and J dropped 4 bases, with 16 bases sitting between them. CDR3 length: 14 residues. Germline-derived CDR1 and CDR2 are MDHEN and SYDVKM. CDR3 sequence: CASTLTGRRETQYF. For the CDR3, the DNA is TGTGCCAGCACCCTTACGGGGAGGCGAGAGACCCAGTACTTC.

This clonotype was counted at least ten times. The rearrangement links TRBV6-5 to TRBJ2-7; 7 bases match TRBD1. CDR3 length equals 16 residues. Germline V gives CDR1 MNHEY, CDR2 SVGAGI. V lost 0 bases and J lost 3; bases outside the gene matches: 8. The CDR3 DNA reads TGTGCCAGCAGTTACTCGAACAGGGGTTTCCTCTACGAGCAGTACTTC. Protein product: CASSYSNRGFLYEQYF.

The table lists this clonotype with a count of one. V gene TRBV5-1 combines with J gene TRBJ2-2; D might be TRBD1 (5 bases). The germline V and J ends were trimmed by 6 bases and 4 bases, with 16 bases remaining between them. In germline, CDR1 is SGHRS, CDR2 YFSETQ. CDR3 size: 15 residues. The CDR3 spells CASTRAGIGTGELFF. The CDR3, as DNA: TGCGCCAGCACGAGAGCAGGGATCGGCACCGGGGAGCTGTTTTTT.

The chain combines TRBV12-3 or TRBV12-4 with TRBJ2-7; TRBD2 might be the D (5 bases). V was shortened by 3 bases and J by 4 bases, with 13 bases between the two germline ends. The CDR3 totals 14 residues. In DNA, the CDR3 is TGTGCCAGCAGTTTCACGGACGGGGTTTACGAGCAGTACTTC. Translation gives CASSFTDGVYEQYF.

This clonotype was observed at least ten times. The chain uses TRBV27 and TRBJ2-3; D gene uncertain. The length of the CDR3 is 15 residues. The V gene lost 4 bases and the J gene lost 4 bases, with 15 bases spanning the gap. Germline lookup yields CDR1 MNHEY and CDR2 SMNVEV (reference sequence). The CDR3 protein is CASSSKTEQSDTQYF. The CDR3 bases are TGTGCCAGCAGTTCCAAGACCGAACAATCAGATACGCAGTATTTT.

V is TRBV6-1 and J is TRBJ2-1, with D possibly matching TRBD1 (6 bases). In germline, CDR1 is MNHNS, CDR2 SASEGT. The CDR3 totals 15 residues. The V end lost 6 bases, the J end lost 2 bases, and 14 bases lay between the germline ends. In DNA, the CDR3 is TGTGCCAGCAGGACGACAGGCCGGCCCTACAATGAGCAGTTCTTC. It codes for CASRTTGRPYNEQFF.

This clonotype was counted ten times or more. This chain joins TRBV4-3 and TRBJ2-7; D may match TRBD1 or TRBD2 (5 bases each). Between the trimmed V and J ends, which lost 4 bases and 3 bases, there was a span of 13 bases. This CDR3 is 14 amino acids long. Germline CDR1 and CDR2: LGHNA and YSLEER. CDR3 region: CASSLAGQGYEQYF. For the CDR3, the DNA is TGCGCCAGCAGCCTGGCGGGTCAGGGCTACGAGCAGTACTTC.

This clonotype was recorded a few times. The chain recombines TRBV20-1 with TRBJ2-1; D uncertain. V was shortened by 1 base and J by 4 bases, with 11 bases between the two germline ends. The CDR3 spans 14 residues. Germline-derived CDR1 and CDR2 are DFQATT and SNEGSKA (reference sequence). CDR3 sequence: CSARVSSGYNEQFF. The CDR3 nucleotides read TGCAGTGCTAGAGTCAGTAGTGGATACAATGAGCAGTTCTTC.

This clonotype was recorded many times. The V call is TRBV12-3 or TRBV12-4, the J call TRBJ1-4; 8 nucleotides match TRBD1. The CDR3 totals 15 residues. Trimming cost V 6 bases and J 3 bases; bases outside gene matches: 6. CDR3 DNA: TGTGCCAGCAGACCCCAGGGGGCTGCTAATGAAAAACTGTTTTTT. This sequence encodes CASRPQGAANEKLFF.

This clonotype has at least ten counts. The chain couples TRBV6-1 to TRBJ2-7; no reliable D call. CDR1 is MNHNS and CDR2 is SASEGT in the germline V gene. Trimming shortened V by 8 bases and J by 12 bases, and 17 bases separated the two germline ends. The CDR3 has 11 amino acids. CDR3 nucleotides: TGTGCCAGCCCCTCGGGTCCCTCGGCGTACGTC. It specifies CASPSGPSAYV.

This clonotype was counted a few times. This sequence joins TRBV20-1 and TRBJ2-4; TRBD1 is a possible D gene (5 bases). V lost 4 bases and J 12 bases, leaving 16 bases between the germline ends. Germline V gene lookup returns CDR1 DFQATT and CDR2 SNEGSKA (reference sequence). The CDR3 covers 12 residues. The CDR3 here is CSATGNRFTQYF. CDR3 DNA sequence: TGCAGTGCTACAGGGAACAGGTTTACTCAGTACTTC.

CDR3 sequence: CASTDRVRELFF. For the CDR3, the DNA is TGTGCCAGCACCGACAGGGTCCGGGAGCTGTTTTTT. The rearrangement joins TRBV27 to TRBJ2-2, with 7 bases identical to TRBD1. This CDR3 is 12 amino acids long. J lost 9 bases, V lost 7 bases, and 5 bases had no gene match. CDR1 MNHEY and CDR2 SMNVEV come from the germline V gene (reference sequence).

The CDR3 DNA reads TGCAGTGCTAGGTCAAAGGGGCCAGGCTACGAGCAGTACGTC. Its translation: CSARSKGPGYEQYV. The chain couples TRBV20-1 to TRBJ2-7; a weak D match, TRBD1 (5 bases). The CDR3 is 14 amino acids. Germline V gene sequence: CDR1 DFQATT, CDR2 SNEGSKA (reference sequence). Trimming took off 3 bases at V and 3 bases at J, with 15 bases between the two ends.

The chain joins TRBV4-3 to TRBJ2-1; 7 nucleotides agree with TRBD2. Trimming at V came to 4 bases and at J to 8 bases, leaving 14 bases not matched to a gene. The CDR3 covers 16 residues. Per germline, CDR1 LGHNA and CDR2 YSLEER. The CDR3 loop reads CASSPRGGRPFYEQFF. Here the CDR3 DNA reads TGCGCCAGCAGCCCTCGGGGAGGGAGGCCTTTTTATGAGCAGTTCTTC.

This clonotype has a handful of counts. The chain couples TRBV12-3 or TRBV12-4 to TRBJ2-2, with a tentative D call TRBD2 (5 bases). Trimming shortened V by 5 bases and J by 6 bases, and 22 bases separated the two germline ends. The CDR3 is made up of 17 amino acids. CDR3 sequence: CASSLVNRHGDAGELFF. CDR3 nucleotides: TGTGCCAGCAGTCTTGTGAATAGACACGGGGATGCCGGGGAGCTGTTTTTT.

The V and J genes are TRBV20-1 and TRBJ1-1, with TRBD1 matching 7 bases. CDR1 is DFQATT and CDR2 is SNEGSKA in the germline V gene (reference sequence). Trimming took 5 bases from V and 0 from J; bases not matched to a gene: 3. The CDR3 is 13 residues long. CDR3 nucleotide sequence: TGCAGTGCTTACAGGGGCATGAACACTGAAGCTTTCTTT. It encodes CSAYRGMNTEAFF.

The chain joins TRBV20-1 to TRBJ2-7; TRBD2 matches 8 bases. CDR1 is DFQATT and CDR2 is SNEGSKA in the germline V gene (reference sequence). The length of the CDR3 is 14 residues. J lost 3 bases, V lost 5 bases, and 9 bases had no gene match. This CDR3 reads CSAREGSTLYEQYF. In nucleotides, the CDR3 is TGCAGTGCTCGGGAGGGGTCGACCCTCTACGAGCAGTACTTC.

This clonotype was recorded many times. The chain links TRBV14 to TRBJ2-1; tentatively, D is TRBD1 or TRBD2 (5 bases each). Germline CDR1 reads SGHDN; CDR2 reads FVKESK. Trimming left V 4 bases short and J 3 bases short, with 13 bases between. The CDR3 is made up of 15 amino acids. CDR3 protein: CASSPRGGLYNEQFF. CDR3 DNA: TGTGCCAGCAGCCCGAGGGGTGGCCTCTACAATGAGCAGTTCTTC. The whole variable domain, remainder taken from reference TRBV14 and TRBJ2-1, is EAGVTQFPSHSVIEKGQTVTLRCDPISGHDNLYWYRRVMGKEIKFLLHFVKESKQDESGMPNNRFLAERTGGTYSTLKVQPAELEDSGVYFCASSPRGGLYNEQFFGPGTRLTVL.

This chain joins TRBV7-3 and TRBJ2-1; D is possibly TRBD1 (7 bases). V gave up 5 bases and J gave up 7 bases, with 21 bases separating them. Germline V gives CDR1 SGHTA, CDR2 FQGTGA. This CDR3 region has 16 residues. The CDR3 DNA reads as TGTGCCAGCAGCCAGGGGGGAGCGCCGCGGGCGAATGAGCAGTTCTTC. Its protein is CASSQGGAPRANEQFF.

This clonotype showed up just a few times. The rearrangement joins TRBV20-1 to TRBJ1-1; D remains ambiguous. The CDR3 is 13 residues long. CDR1 DFQATT and CDR2 SNEGSKA come from the germline V gene (reference sequence). V was pared by 0 bases and J by 3 bases, with 8 bases between. This CDR3 reads CSARDPGYTEAFF. CDR3 in DNA: TGCAGTGCTAGAGATCCGGGCTACACTGAAGCTTTCTTT.

The rearrangement joins TRBV29-1 to TRBJ1-1; 10 nucleotides line up with TRBD1. The J segment lost 4 bases and the V segment lost 5 bases, leaving 4 bases of the junction unmatched. The germline V gene has CDR1 SQVTM and CDR2 ANQGSEA. There are 13 residues in the CDR3. CDR3 residues: CSVRTGGFTEAFF. The CDR3 region has the DNA TGCAGCGTTCGGACAGGGGGATTCACTGAAGCTTTCTTT.

This clonotype was observed a handful of times. The chain uses TRBV25-1 and TRBJ2-7, with TRBD2 identical over 13 bases. CDR3 length: 16 amino acids. The germline CDR1 and CDR2 sequences are MGHDK and SYGVNS. The J segment lost 7 bases and the V segment lost 2 bases, leaving 8 bases of the junction unmatched. The CDR3 region has the DNA TGTGCCAGCAGTGAACCGGGACTAGCGGGGAGAGTGGAGCAGTACTTC. Protein: CASSEPGLAGRVEQYF.

This clonotype was seen only a few times. The CDR3 DNA reads TGTGCCAGCAGTTTCCTAAAACTAGACGGGGGGAATTCACCCCTCCACTTT. Amino acid sequence: CASSFLKLDGGNSPLHF. V is TRBV12-3 or TRBV12-4 and J is TRBJ1-6, with D perhaps matching TRBD1 (5 bases). CDR3 length: 17 amino acids. The germline V and J ends were trimmed by 3 bases and 7 bases, with 19 bases remaining between them.

This chain joins TRBV4-2 and TRBJ2-5; TRBD2 aligns across 11 bases. J gave up 14 bases and V 0 bases, and 11 bases lay outside the gene matches. Germline V lookup: CDR1 LGHNA, CDR2 YNFKEQ. This CDR3 region has 15 residues. The CDR3 loop reads CASSQDLLAGAPDYF. The DNA of the CDR3 is TGTGCCAGCAGCCAAGATCTACTAGCGGGGGCACCCGATTACTTC.

This clonotype was observed a handful of times. The rearrangement uses TRBV19 and TRBJ2-1; TRBD1 is a possible D gene (5 bases). V lost 3 bases and J lost 7, with 22 bases in between. The CDR3 runs to 17 residues. In germline, CDR1 is LNHDA, CDR2 SQIVND (reference sequence). The CDR3 bases are TGTGCCAGTAGTATGGGGTTCGTGGGGCGACACTCGAATGAGCAGTTCTTC. This translates into CASSMGFVGRHSNEQFF. Filled out from reference TRBV19 and TRBJ2-1, the complete variable domain reads DGGITQSPKYLFRKEGQNVTLSCEQNLNHDAMYWYRQDPGQGLRLIYYSQIVNDFQKGDIAEGYSVSREKKESFPLTVTSAQKNPTAFYLCASSMGFVGRHSNEQFFGPGTRLTVL.